Listed below are T cell receptor beta chains from one sample, sequenced in a study of blood T cell repertoires in COVID-19. TCRdb's copy holds only in-frame clones and misses some; the assay was immunoSEQ multiplex PCR. The table records around 70,000 clones, approximately 83% of them present only once. The specimen sequenced was peripheral blood. Source of these receptors: a human donor in a cohort sampled during active COVID-19. The CDR3 runs from the conserved cysteine through the conserved F or W. Fields, in order: clone size, D gene, J gene, V gene, CDR3 protein, CDR3 DNA. The D gene is left open where the match is weak. Not every row has a clone size; where given, it reads once, few, many or a size class.

once | TRBD1 | TRBJ2-3 | TRBV5-1 | CASSVDRGQTDTQYF | TGCGCCAGCAGCGTCGACAGGGGGCAAACAGATACGCAGTATTTT
- | TRBD2 | TRBJ2-1 | TRBV5-1 | CASSLEPSGANEQFF | TGCGCCAGCAGCTTGGAGCCTAGCGGGGCCAATGAGCAGTTCTTC
- | TRBD2 | TRBJ2-5 | TRBV19 | CASSISSSGGYQETQYF | TGTGCCAGTAGTATAAGTTCTAGCGGGGGATACCAAGAGACCCAGTACTTC
- | - | TRBJ1-2 | TRBV4-1 | CASSQAGQFSPYGYTF | TGCGCCAGCAGCCAAGCCGGACAGTTTTCCCCCTATGGCTACACCTTC
- | TRBD2 | TRBJ2-7 | TRBV2 | CASSTGGGYEQYF | TGTGCCAGCTCCACGGGGGGGGGCTACGAGCAGTACTTC
- | - | TRBJ2-1 | TRBV30 | CAWSVGGSSYNEQFF | TGTGCCTGGAGTGTGGGTGGGAGCTCCTACAATGAGCAGTTCTTC
- | TRBD1 | TRBJ1-1 | TRBV6-1 | CASSELGQGANTEAFF | TGTGCCAGCAGTGAACTTGGGCAGGGGGCGAACACTGAAGCTTTCTTT
- | - | TRBJ1-4 | TRBV2 | CASTEKQGTNEKLFF | TGTGCCAGCACCGAGAAACAGGGAACTAATGAAAAACTGTTTTTT
- | TRBD2 | TRBJ2-1 | TRBV7-2 | CASSRSGGLNEQFF | TGTGCCAGCAGCCGTAGCGGGGGGTTAAATGAGCAGTTCTTC
- | TRBD2 | TRBJ2-5 | TRBV29-1 | CSATGTSGGRAGETQYF | TGCAGCGCCACCGGGACTAGCGGGGGGCGGGCGGGAGAGACCCAGTACTTC
- | TRBD1 | TRBJ2-7 | TRBV7-8 | CASSLGTGGYYEQYF | TGTGCCAGCAGCTTAGGGACAGGGGGTTACTACGAGCAGTACTTC
- | TRBD1 | TRBJ1-5 | TRBV5-4 | CASSSDRGQPQHF | TGTGCCAGCAGCTCGGACAGGGGTCAGCCCCAGCATTTT
- | TRBD1 | TRBJ2-1 | TRBV29-1 | CSGGQGNEQFF | TGCAGCGGCGGACAGGGAAATGAGCAGTTCTTC
- | TRBD1 | TRBJ2-1 | TRBV12-5 | CASGRGQNLYNEQFF | TGTGCTAGTGGACGGGGACAGAACCTCTACAATGAGCAGTTCTTC
- | - | TRBJ2-1 | TRBV19 | CASKGGRTYNEQFF | TGTGCCAGCAAGGGGGGGCGAACCTACAATGAGCAGTTCTTC
- | - | TRBJ2-7 | TRBV4-1 | CASSQGAHGPYEQYF | TGCGCCAGCAGCCAAGGGGCACATGGTCCCTACGAGCAGTACTTC
- | - | TRBJ2-1 | TRBV9 | CASSVGGSGYNEQFF | TGTGCCAGCAGCGTAGGAGGGTCGGGGTACAATGAGCAGTTCTTC
- | - | TRBJ2-5 | TRBV5-4 | CASSNPLERRETQYF | TGTGCCAGCAGTAACCCTCTGGAACGGCGGGAGACCCAGTACTTC
few | - | TRBJ1-1 | TRBV19 | CASSNRRNRDDEAFF | TGTGCCAGTAGCAACCGCCGTAACAGAGACGATGAAGCTTTCTTT
- | TRBD1 | TRBJ2-5 | TRBV9 | CASSVTGVATQYF | TGTGCCAGCAGCGTAACAGGGGTTGCGACCCAGTACTTC
- | - | TRBJ1-1 | TRBV7-9 | CASSSVKGGTEAFF | TGTGCCAGCAGCTCGGTGAAGGGAGGCACTGAAGCTTTCTTT
- | - | TRBJ2-3 | TRBV10-3 | CAIRGGTDTQYF | TGTGCCATCAGAGGGGGCACAGATACGCAGTATTTT
- | - | TRBJ2-5 | TRBV6-1 | CASSEAGLQGRETQYF | TGTGCCAGCAGTGAAGCGGGACTTCAGGGACGCGAGACCCAGTACTTC
- | TRBD1 | TRBJ1-2 | TRBV7-2 | CASSLPGGYGYTF | TGTGCCAGCAGCTTACCAGGGGGCTATGGCTACACCTTC
once | - | TRBJ2-3 | TRBV2 | CASTTLVVGGTDTQYF | TGTGCCAGCACTACACTAGTAGTTGGGGGGACAGATACGCAGTATTTT
- | TRBD1 | TRBJ2-5 | TRBV5-5 | CASTDPGQSSGETQYF | TGTGCCAGCACCGACCCGGGACAGTCATCAGGAGAGACCCAGTACTTC
- | - | TRBJ2-5 | TRBV2 | CASSPQGTGETQYF | TGTGCCAGCAGTCCTCAGGGGACCGGAGAGACCCAGTACTTC
- | - | TRBJ2-7 | TRBV5-1 | CASSLTSGSAYEQYF | TGCGCCAGCAGCCTGACCTCAGGGTCCGCCTACGAGCAGTACTTC
- | TRBD1 | TRBJ2-7 | TRBV12-3/TRBV12-4 | CASRGQGSYEQYF | TGTGCCAGCAGGGGACAGGGTTCCTACGAGCAGTACTTC
- | - | TRBJ1-2 | TRBV5-1 | CASSLAAGLYGYTF | TGCGCCAGCAGCTTGGCGGCAGGGCTGTATGGCTACACCTTC
- | - | TRBJ1-4 | TRBV28 | CASSLPQGTNEKLFF | TGTGCCAGCAGTTTACCACAGGGAACTAATGAAAAACTGTTTTTT
- | - | TRBJ1-4 | TRBV18 | CASSPVRRPGWANEKLFF | TGTGCCAGCTCACCAGTGAGGCGGCCCGGATGGGCTAATGAAAAACTGTTTTTT
- | TRBD1 | TRBJ2-3 | TRBV4-2 | CASSPQTGDTDTQYF | TGTGCCAGCAGCCCTCAGACAGGGGACACAGATACGCAGTATTTT
- | TRBD1 | TRBJ1-2 | TRBV7-2 | CASSSPQGAGGYTF | TGTGCCAGCAGCTCTCCACAGGGGGCAGGGGGCTACACCTTC
- | - | TRBJ2-5 | TRBV7-5 | CVRSLSSSGGNGETQYF | TGTGTCAGAAGCTTAAGCTCTAGCGGGGGGAACGGAGAGACCCAGTACTTC
- | TRBD1 | TRBJ1-2 | TRBV2 | CATRTGGRDGYTF | TGTGCCACGAGGACAGGGGGCAGGGATGGCTACACCTTC
- | TRBD2 | TRBJ2-3 | TRBV2 | CASQIRGGQATQYF | TGTGCCAGCCAGATACGGGGGGGCCAAGCGACGCAGTATTTT
- | - | TRBJ1-1 | TRBV7-8 | CASSAREVSTEAFF | TGTGCCAGCAGCGCTAGGGAGGTGAGCACTGAAGCTTTCTTT
- | - | TRBJ1-1 | TRBV30 | CAWSSIRGNTEAFF | TGTGCCTGGAGCTCGATCCGGGGGAACACTGAAGCTTTCTTT
- | TRBD2 | TRBJ2-3 | TRBV30 | CAWRSGGGTWADTQYF | TGTGCCTGGAGGTCTGGCGGGGGGACATGGGCAGATACGCAGTATTTT
- | - | TRBJ1-4 | TRBV19 | CASSILAATNEKLFF | TGTGCCAGTAGTATATTGGCAGCAACTAATGAAAAACTGTTTTTT
- | - | TRBJ2-3 | TRBV10-3 | CATAAGAPGADTQYF | TGTGCCACCGCGGCAGGAGCTCCAGGGGCAGATACGCAGTATTTT
- | TRBD1 | TRBJ2-2 | TRBV5-6 | CASSMGQVNTGELFF | TGTGCCAGCAGTATGGGACAGGTTAACACCGGGGAGCTGTTTTTT
- | - | TRBJ2-7 | TRBV5-4 | CASSLFNGGEQYF | TGTGCCAGCAGCTTGTTCAATGGAGGCGAGCAGTACTTC
- | TRBD1 | TRBJ1-1 | TRBV7-2 | CASSKTPGTGAEAFF | TGTGCCAGCAGCAAGACTCCCGGGACAGGTGCTGAAGCTTTCTTT